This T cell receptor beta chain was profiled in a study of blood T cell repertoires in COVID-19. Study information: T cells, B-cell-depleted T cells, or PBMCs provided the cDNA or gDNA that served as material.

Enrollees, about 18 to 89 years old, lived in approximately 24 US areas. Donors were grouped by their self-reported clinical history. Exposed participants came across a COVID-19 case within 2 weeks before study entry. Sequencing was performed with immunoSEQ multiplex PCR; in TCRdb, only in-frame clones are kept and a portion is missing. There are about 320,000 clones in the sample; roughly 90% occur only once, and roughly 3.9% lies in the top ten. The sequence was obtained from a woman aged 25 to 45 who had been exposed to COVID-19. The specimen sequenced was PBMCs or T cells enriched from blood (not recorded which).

CDR3 nucleotide sequence: TGCGCCAGCAGCCAAGATACAGGGCTCGGCACAGATACGCAGTATTTT. Encoded protein: CASSQDTGLGTDTQYF. The chain couples TRBV4-3 to TRBJ2-3, with D perhaps matching TRBD1 (6 bases). Trimming pared 0 bases from V and 1 base from J, leaving 11 bases between. CDR3 length equals 16 residues. Germline V gene data show CDR1 as LGHNA and CDR2 as YSLEER.